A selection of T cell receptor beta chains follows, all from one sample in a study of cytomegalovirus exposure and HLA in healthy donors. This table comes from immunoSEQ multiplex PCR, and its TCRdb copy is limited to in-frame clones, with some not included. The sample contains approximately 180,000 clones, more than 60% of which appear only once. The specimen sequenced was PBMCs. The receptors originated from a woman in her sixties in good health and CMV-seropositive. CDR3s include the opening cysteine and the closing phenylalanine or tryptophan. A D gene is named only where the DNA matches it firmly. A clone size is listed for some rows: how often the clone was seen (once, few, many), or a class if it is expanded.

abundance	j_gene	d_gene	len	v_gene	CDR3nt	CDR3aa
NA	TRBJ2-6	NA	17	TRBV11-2	TGTGCCAGCAGCTTAGTGGGCAGGGGCTCTGGGGCCAACGGCCTGACTTTC	CASSLVGRGSGANGLTF
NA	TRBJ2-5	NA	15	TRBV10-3	TGTGCCATCAGTGAGTCAGGACGGCTCCAGGGAAAGCAGTACTTC	CAISESGRLQGKQYF
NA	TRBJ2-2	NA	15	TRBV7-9	TGTGCCAGCAGCCAACAGGGTGCGAACACCGGGGAGCTGTTTTTT	CASSQQGANTGELFF
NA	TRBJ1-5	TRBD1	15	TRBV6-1	TGTGCCAGCAGTCCACAGGGGCTGAGCAATCAGCCCCAGCATTTT	CASSPQGLSNQPQHF
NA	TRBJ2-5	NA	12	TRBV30	TGTGCCTGGAGTGCAGAGGGCTTGGCCCAGTACTTC	CAWSAEGLAQYF
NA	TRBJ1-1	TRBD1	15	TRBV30	TGTGCCTGGAGCAAGACAGGGGGGAGTCACACTGAAGCTTTCTTT	CAWSKTGGSHTEAFF
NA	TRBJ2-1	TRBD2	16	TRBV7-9	TGTTCCAGCAGCCTATTTAGCGGGAGTAGCTACAATGAGCAGTTCTTC	CSSSLFSGSSYNEQFF
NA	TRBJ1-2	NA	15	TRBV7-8	TGTGCCAGCAGCCCGTTTCAGGCAGAGAGCTATGGCTACACCTTC	CASSPFQAESYGYTF
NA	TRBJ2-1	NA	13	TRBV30	TGTGCCTGGGCCCATGGTGAGGACAATGAGCAGTTCTTC	CAWAHGEDNEQFF
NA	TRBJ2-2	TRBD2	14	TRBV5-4	TGTGCCAGCAGCGGGGGGGGGAACACCGGGGAGCTGTTTTTT	CASSGGGNTGELFF
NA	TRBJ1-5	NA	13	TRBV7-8	TGTGCCAGCAGCCGGGTCCACAATCAGCCCCAGCATTTT	CASSRVHNQPQHF
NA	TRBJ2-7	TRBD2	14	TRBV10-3	TGTGCCATCAGTGCTCCGGGAGGTATCCACGAGCAGTACTTC	CAISAPGGIHEQYF
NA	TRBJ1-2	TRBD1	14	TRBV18	TGTGCCAGCTCACCACCTGGACAGGGAGGAGGCTACACCTTC	CASSPPGQGGGYTF
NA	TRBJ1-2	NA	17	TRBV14	TGTGCCAGCAGCCAGGGCATCAGGGCACTCCCGGACTATGGCTACACCTTC	CASSQGIRALPDYGYTF
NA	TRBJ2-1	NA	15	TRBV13	TGTGCCAGCAAGGTTTGGGCGAGATCCTACAATGAGCAGTTCTTC	CASKVWARSYNEQFF
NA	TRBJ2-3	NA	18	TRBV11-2	TGTGCCAGCAGCGCCCGTGCACCCAACAGGGAAGGCACAGATACGCAGTATTTT	CASSARAPNREGTDTQYF
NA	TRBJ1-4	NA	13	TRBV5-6	TGTGCCAGCAGCTTGGGGCTTTATGAAAAACTGTTTTTT	CASSLGLYEKLFF
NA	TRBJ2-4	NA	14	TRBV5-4	TGTGCCGGCGGGACAGTTGGCGTGAAAAACAGTCAGTACTTC	CAGGTVGVKNSQYF
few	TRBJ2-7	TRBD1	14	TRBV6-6	TGTGCCAGCAGTTTTCCCGGGACAGTGGGCGAGCAGTACTTC	CASSFPGTVGEQYF
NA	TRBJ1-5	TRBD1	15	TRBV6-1	TGTGCCAGCAGAGCCCCTGGACAGGGTGGTCAGCCCCAGCATTTT	CASRAPGQGGQPQHF
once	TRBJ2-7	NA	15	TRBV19	TGTGCCAGTTCTTCTTTCCTTGGCAGTACCTACGAGCAGTACTTC	CASSSFLGSTYEQYF
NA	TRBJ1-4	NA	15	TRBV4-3	TGCGCCAGCAGCCAGGAAGGTGGCCGGGGTGAAAAACTGTTTTTT	CASSQEGGRGEKLFF
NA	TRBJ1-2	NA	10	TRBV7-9	TGTGCCAGCAGCCCCGATGGCTACACCTTC	CASSPDGYTF
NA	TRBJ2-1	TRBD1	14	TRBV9	TGTGCCAGCAGCGTAGACCTCAGGGGGCATGAGCAGTTCTTC	CASSVDLRGHEQFF
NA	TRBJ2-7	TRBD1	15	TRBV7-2	TGTGCCAGCAGCGGCGGACAGGGGATTTCCTACGAGCAGTACTTC	CASSGGQGISYEQYF
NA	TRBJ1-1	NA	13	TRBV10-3	TGTGCCATCAGCCAGGGTCGGAACACTGAAGCTTTCTTT	CAISQGRNTEAFF
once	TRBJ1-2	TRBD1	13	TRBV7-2	TGTGCCAGCAGCTCGACAGGGTACTATGGCTACACCTTC	CASSSTGYYGYTF
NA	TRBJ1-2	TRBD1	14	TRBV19	TGTGCCAGTACCCCGTCGGACAGGGTATTTGGCTACACCTTC	CASTPSDRVFGYTF
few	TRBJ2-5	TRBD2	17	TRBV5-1	TGCGCCAGCAGCATCTCGACTAGCGCGGATCCGACGGAGACCCAGTACTTC	CASSISTSADPTETQYF
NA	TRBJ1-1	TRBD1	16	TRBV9	TGTGCCAGCAGCCAACAGGGGGCCGGGAGGAACACTGAAGCTTTCTTT	CASSQQGAGRNTEAFF
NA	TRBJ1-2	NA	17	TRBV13	TGTGCCAGCAGTGAGATAGTGGGAGGGACTGCTTCCTATGGCTACACCTTC	CASSEIVGGTASYGYTF
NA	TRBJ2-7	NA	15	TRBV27	TGTGCCAGCAGTTTATTGGCCGTCCAAGTCTACGAGCAGTACTTC	CASSLLAVQVYEQYF
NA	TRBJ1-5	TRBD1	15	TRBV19	TGTGCCAGTACCTGGACAGGGGATAGCAATCAGCCCCAGCATTTT	CASTWTGDSNQPQHF
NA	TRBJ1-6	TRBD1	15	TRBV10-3	TGTGCCATCAGGGAGGACAGGGGCGAGAATTCACCCCTCCACTTT	CAIREDRGENSPLHF
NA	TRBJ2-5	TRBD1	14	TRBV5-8	TGTGCCAGCAGGTATCGGACAGGACAAGAGACCCAGTACTTC	CASRYRTGQETQYF
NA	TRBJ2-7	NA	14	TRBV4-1	TGCGCCAGCAGCCAATCCCCCCCAGGGCGCGAGCAGTACTTC	CASSQSPPGREQYF
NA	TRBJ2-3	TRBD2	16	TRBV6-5	TGTGCCAGCAGTTCACTCAGGAGGGACTACCTGGATACGCAGTATTTT	CASSSLRRDYLDTQYF
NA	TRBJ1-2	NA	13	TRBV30	TGTGCCTGGGAGAAGGACAGAGCGTATGGCTACACCTTC	CAWEKDRAYGYTF
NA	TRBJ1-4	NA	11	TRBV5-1	TGCGCCAGCAGCCAGGGCGAAAAACTGTTTTTT	CASSQGEKLFF